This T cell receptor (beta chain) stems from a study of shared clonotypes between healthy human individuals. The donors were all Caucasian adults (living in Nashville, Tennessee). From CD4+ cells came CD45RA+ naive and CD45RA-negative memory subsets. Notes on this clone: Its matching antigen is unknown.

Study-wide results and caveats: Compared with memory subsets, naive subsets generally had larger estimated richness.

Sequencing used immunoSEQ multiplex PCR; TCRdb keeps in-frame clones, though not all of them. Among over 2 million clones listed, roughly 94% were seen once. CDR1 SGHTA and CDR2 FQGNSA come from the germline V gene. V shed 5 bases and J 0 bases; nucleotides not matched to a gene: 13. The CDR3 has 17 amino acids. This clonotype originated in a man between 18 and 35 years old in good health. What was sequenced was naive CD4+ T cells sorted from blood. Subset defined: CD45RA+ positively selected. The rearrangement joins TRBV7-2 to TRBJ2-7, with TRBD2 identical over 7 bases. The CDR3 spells CASSQVIGASGSYEQYF. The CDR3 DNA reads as TGTGCCAGCAGCCAAGTGATCGGGGCTAGCGGCTCCTACGAGCAGTACTTC. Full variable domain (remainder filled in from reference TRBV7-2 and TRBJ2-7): GAGVSQSPSNKVTEKGKDVELRCDPISGHTALYWYRQSLGQGLEFLIYFQGNSAPDKSGLPSDRFSAERTGGSVSTLTIQRTQQEDSAVYLCASSQVIGASGSYEQYFGPGTRLTVT.